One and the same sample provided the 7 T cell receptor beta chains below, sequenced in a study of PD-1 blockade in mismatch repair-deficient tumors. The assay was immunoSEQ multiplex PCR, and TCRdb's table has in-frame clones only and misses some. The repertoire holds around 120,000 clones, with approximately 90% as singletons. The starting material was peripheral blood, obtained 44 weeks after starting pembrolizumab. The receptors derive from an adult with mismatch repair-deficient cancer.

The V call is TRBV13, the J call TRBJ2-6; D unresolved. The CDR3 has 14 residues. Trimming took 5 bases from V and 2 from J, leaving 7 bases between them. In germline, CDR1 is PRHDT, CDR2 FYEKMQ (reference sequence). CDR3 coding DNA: TGTGCCAGCAGCCTCCGGGCTGGGGCCAACGTCCTGACTTTC. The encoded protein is CASSLRAGANVLTF.

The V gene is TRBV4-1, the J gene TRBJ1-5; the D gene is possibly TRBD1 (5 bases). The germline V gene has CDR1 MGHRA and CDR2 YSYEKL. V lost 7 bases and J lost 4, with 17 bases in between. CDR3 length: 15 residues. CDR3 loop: CASTRSGGLNQPQHF. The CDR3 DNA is TGCGCCAGCACCCGGAGCGGGGGATTAAATCAGCCCCAGCATTTT.

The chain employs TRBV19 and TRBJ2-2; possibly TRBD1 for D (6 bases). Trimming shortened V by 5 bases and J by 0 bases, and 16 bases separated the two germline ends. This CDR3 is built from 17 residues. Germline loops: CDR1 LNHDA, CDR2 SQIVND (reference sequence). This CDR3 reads CASSRKKTGANTGELFF. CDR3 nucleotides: TGTGCCAGTAGTCGCAAGAAGACAGGCGCGAACACCGGGGAGCTGTTTTTT.

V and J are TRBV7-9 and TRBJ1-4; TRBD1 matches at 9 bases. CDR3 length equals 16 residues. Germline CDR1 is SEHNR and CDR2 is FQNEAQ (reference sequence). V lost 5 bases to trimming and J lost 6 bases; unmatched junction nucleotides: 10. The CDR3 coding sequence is TGTGCCAGCAGCCGCCATTGGACAGGGGAGGATGAAAAACTGTTTTTT. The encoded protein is CASSRHWTGEDEKLFF.

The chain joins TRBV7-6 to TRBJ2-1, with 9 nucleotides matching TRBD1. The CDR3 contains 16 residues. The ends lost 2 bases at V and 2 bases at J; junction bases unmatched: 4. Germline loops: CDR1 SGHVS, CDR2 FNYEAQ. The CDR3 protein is CASSLQTGGTYNEQFF. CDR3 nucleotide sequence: TGTGCCAGCAGCTTACAGACAGGGGGAACCTACAATGAGCAGTTCTTC.

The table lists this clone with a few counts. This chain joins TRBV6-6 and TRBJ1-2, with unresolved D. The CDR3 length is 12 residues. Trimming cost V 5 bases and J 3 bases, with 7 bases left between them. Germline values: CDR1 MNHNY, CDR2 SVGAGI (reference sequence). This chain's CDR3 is CASSPLDYGYTF. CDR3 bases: TGTGCCAGCAGTCCCCTGGACTATGGCTACACCTTC.

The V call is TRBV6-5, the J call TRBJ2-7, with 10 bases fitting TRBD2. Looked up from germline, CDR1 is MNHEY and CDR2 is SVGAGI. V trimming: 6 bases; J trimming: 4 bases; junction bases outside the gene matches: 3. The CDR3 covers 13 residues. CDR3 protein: CASSSTSGYEQYF. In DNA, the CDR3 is TGTGCCAGCAGCTCGACTAGCGGGTACGAGCAGTACTTC.